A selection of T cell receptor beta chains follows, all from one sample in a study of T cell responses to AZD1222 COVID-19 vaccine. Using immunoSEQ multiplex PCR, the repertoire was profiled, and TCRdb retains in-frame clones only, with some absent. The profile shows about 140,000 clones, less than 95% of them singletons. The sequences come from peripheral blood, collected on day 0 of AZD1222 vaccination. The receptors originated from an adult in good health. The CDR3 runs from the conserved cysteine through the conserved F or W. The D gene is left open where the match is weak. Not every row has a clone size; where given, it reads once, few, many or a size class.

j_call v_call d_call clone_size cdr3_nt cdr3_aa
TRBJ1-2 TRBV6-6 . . TGTGCCAGCAGTCCCCGTCGGGAGGGTTTCAGTGGCTACACCTTC CASSPRREGFSGYTF
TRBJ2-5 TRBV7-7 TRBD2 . TGTGCTAGCAGCTTAGGGACTACCGGGGGTATGGAGACCCAGTACTTC CASSLGTTGGMETQYF
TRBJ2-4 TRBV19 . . TGTGCCGCCGGGGATCCCGGGGACAAAAACATTCAGTACTTC CAAGDPGDKNIQYF
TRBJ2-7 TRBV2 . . TGTGCCAGCAACAAGGCCCACGAGCAGTACTTC CASNKAHEQYF
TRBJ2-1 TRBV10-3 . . TGTGCCATCCGGATGGAACAAAGCTCCTACAATGAGCAGTTCTTC CAIRMEQSSYNEQFF
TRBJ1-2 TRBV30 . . TGTGCCTGGAGTATGCGAAGGGGTTTGAATGGCTACACCTTC CAWSMRRGLNGYTF
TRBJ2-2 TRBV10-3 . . TGTGCCATCAGTGAGTCGGGGGGTGAGCGAACCGGGGAGCTGTTTTTT CAISESGGERTGELFF
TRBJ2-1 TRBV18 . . TGTGCCAGCTCCCGTTTTGGCGGTGGGGGCGGTGGTGAGCAGTTCTTC CASSRFGGGGGGEQFF
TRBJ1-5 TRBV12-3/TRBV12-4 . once TGTGCCAGCACGCGAGGCGATCAGCCCCAGCATTTT CASTRGDQPQHF
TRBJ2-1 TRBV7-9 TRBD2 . TGTGCCAGCAGCGCTAGCGGGGGGCTTGGAAATGAGCAGTTCTTC CASSASGGLGNEQFF
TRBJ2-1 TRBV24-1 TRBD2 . TGTGCCACCAGTGATTGGCCTAGCGGGACCAATGAGCAGTTCTTC CATSDWPSGTNEQFF
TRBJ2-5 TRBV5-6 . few TGTGCCAGCAGCTTGGCCCTTGGGCCCCAAGAGACCCAGTACTTC CASSLALGPQETQYF
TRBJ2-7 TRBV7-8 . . TGTGCCAGCAGCTTAGCGGGAAAAGCCTACGAGCAGTACTTC CASSLAGKAYEQYF
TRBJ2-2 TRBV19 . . TGTGCCAGTACCATTGGTGGGGGACGCGGTTGGACCGGGGAGCTGTTTTTT CASTIGGGRGWTGELFF
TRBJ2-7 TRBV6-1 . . TGTGCCAGCAGTGAAGGGACACCGTACGAGCAGTACTTC CASSEGTPYEQYF
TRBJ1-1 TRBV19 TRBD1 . TGTGCCAGTAGTAGAACAGGGGTAAGCGGCACTGAAGCTTTCTTT CASSRTGVSGTEAFF
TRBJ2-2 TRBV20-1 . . TGCAGTGCTAGTAGGCAGCAGAACACCGGGGAGCTGTTTTTT CSASRQQNTGELFF
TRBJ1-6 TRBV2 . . TGTGCCAGCAGACAGGTGAGGGACTCACCCCTCCACTTT CASRQVRDSPLHF
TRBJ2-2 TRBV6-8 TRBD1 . TGTGCCAGCAGATTGACAGGGGACACCGGGGAGCTGTTTTTT CASRLTGDTGELFF
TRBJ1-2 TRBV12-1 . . TGTGCCAGCAGCTTTGTTCAGGGGGCTGAGTATGGCTACACCTTC CASSFVQGAEYGYTF
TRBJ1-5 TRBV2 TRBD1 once TGTGCCAGCAGAAAGGGACAGGGCAGCAATCAGCCCCAGCATTTT CASRKGQGSNQPQHF
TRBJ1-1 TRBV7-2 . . TGTGCCACCATCACCGGGGGGTTGAACACTGAAGCTTTCTTT CATITGGLNTEAFF
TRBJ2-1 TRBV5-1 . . TGCGCCAGCAGCATAGCGTATGAGCAGTTCTTC CASSIAYEQFF
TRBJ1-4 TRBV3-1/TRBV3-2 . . TGTGCCAGCAGCCCCCCGGAAAAGCACCGTTTCAATGAAAAACTGTTTTTT CASSPPEKHRFNEKLFF
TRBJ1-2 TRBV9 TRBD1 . TGTGCCAGCAGCCTTCGGACAGGGGAAGATGGCTACACCTTC CASSLRTGEDGYTF